These 10 T cell receptor beta chains share one sample of origin, sequenced in a study of CD8 T cells in ankylosing spondylitis. Points from the study as a whole: A TCR beta motif of fewer than ten highly homologous variants seemed to mark ankylosing spondylitis blood.

Their antigens remain unidentified. One entry per CDR3 protein results from TCRdb running MiXCR on the 5' RACE reads. Here the sample spans some 700,000 distinct CDR3 sequences, around 19% being singletons. Sample: blood, either unsorted or a sorted T cell fraction (not recorded which). These receptors were taken from a male donor with ankylosing spondylitis.

The chain links TRBV6-6 to TRBJ1-2; D uncertain. The CDR3 consists of 11 residues. Per germline, CDR1 MNHNY and CDR2 SVGAGI (reference sequence). Deletions cut 5 bases from V and 8 bases from J, with 9 bases between. The CDR3: CASSTPEGYTF. The CDR3 nucleotides read TGTGCCAGCAGTACCCCGGAAGGCTACACCTTC.

This clonotype was observed a handful of times. The CDR3 DNA sequence: TGTGCCAGCAGCCGTTCGGGACTAGCGGACAATGAGCAGTTCTTC. It is translated as CASSRSGLADNEQFF. The chain joins TRBV12-1 to TRBJ2-1; the D call of TRBD2 is as the table states it, not checked on the DNA. TRBV12-1 is deemed a pseudogene. The CDR3 loop spans 15 amino acids.

The chain employs TRBV12-3 or TRBV12-4 and TRBJ2-3, with 7 bases fitting TRBD2. The ends lost 2 bases at V and 4 bases at J; junction bases unmatched: 3. The CDR3 is made up of 14 amino acids. The CDR3 protein is CASSLRGSSDTQYF. The CDR3 DNA reads TGTGCCAGCAGTTTACGCGGGAGCTCAGATACGCAGTATTTT.

V gene TRBV27 combines with J gene TRBJ1-6, with D unresolved. V lost 8 bases and J lost 9, with 14 bases in between. Germline values: CDR1 MNHEY, CDR2 SMNVEV (reference sequence). CDR3 length: 13 residues. CDR3 sequence reads: CASATGWVSPLHF. CDR3 nucleotide sequence: TGTGCCAGCGCGACGGGATGGGTTTCACCCCTCCACTTT.

The gene calls are TRBV5-1 and TRBJ2-1; the match to TRBD2 covers 8 bases. The ends lost 4 bases at V and 9 bases at J; junction bases unmatched: 12. The CDR3 consists of 15 residues. CDR1 is SGHRS and CDR2 is YFSETQ in the germline V gene. CDR3 protein: CASSRPGLGSIEQFF. The DNA of the CDR3 is TGCGCCAGCAGCAGACCGGGACTAGGGTCGATTGAGCAGTTCTTC.

The V call is TRBV20-1, the J call TRBJ2-7, with D possibly TRBD1 on 5 matching bases. CDR3 length: 11 residues. Germline V lookup: CDR1 DFQATT, CDR2 SNEGSKA (reference sequence). The ends were cut back, 5 bases at V and 6 bases at J, with 11 bases in the middle. The CDR3 is CSALDSPEQYF. CDR3 nucleotide sequence: TGCAGTGCTCTTGACAGTCCCGAGCAGTACTTC.

This clonotype was observed a few times. The chain uses TRBV30 and TRBJ1-5; possible D gene TRBD1, 6 bases. Germline V gene data show CDR1 as GTSNPN and CDR2 as SVGIG (reference sequence). Trimming cost V 2 bases and J 2 bases, with 10 bases left between them. The CDR3 consists of 14 residues. The CDR3 protein is CAWSLGAGNQPQHF. The CDR3 coding sequence is TGTGCCTGGAGTTTGGGGGCAGGCAATCAGCCCCAGCATTTT.

This chain joins TRBV4-1 and TRBJ2-3; D gene unclear. Germline CDR1 is MGHRA and CDR2 is YSYEKL. This CDR3 spans 13 amino acids. V was clipped by 0 bases and J by 9 bases, with 10 bases between them. The CDR3 loop reads CASSQEGSQTQYF. The CDR3 DNA follows: TGCGCCAGCAGCCAAGAGGGGTCTCAGACGCAGTATTTT.

This clonotype has ten or more counts. The chain combines TRBV12-3 or TRBV12-4 with TRBJ1-2; D unclear. This CDR3 has 12 residues. Between the trimmed V and J ends, which lost 6 bases and 4 bases, there was a span of 9 bases. CDR3 nucleotides: TGTGCCAGCAGCCGGACGGGCTATGGCTACACCTTC. The encoded protein is CASSRTGYGYTF.

The chain uses TRBV28 and TRBJ2-3; D unclear. Germline CDR1 reads MDHEN; CDR2 reads SYDVKM. V was trimmed by 4 bases and J by 6 bases, leaving 26 bases between them. This CDR3 is built from 18 residues. Here the CDR3 reads CASSSLLPRSLTTDTQYF. The CDR3 DNA sequence: TGTGCCAGCAGTTCGCTTCTACCCAGATCCCTTACGACCGATACGCAGTATTTT.